Following are 7 T cell receptor beta chains from one sample sequenced in a study of OX40 agonist ivuxolimab in advanced cancers. Libraries were prepared by immunoSEQ multiplex PCR; TCRdb keeps only in-frame clonotypes and omits some of them. This table holds roughly 40,000 clones, roughly four fifths found once. Sequencing used CD4+ or CD8+ T cells sorted from blood, obtained in a trial of the OX40 agonist ivuxolimab. The receptors here all came from an adult with an advanced solid tumor such as melanoma, head and neck, liver or kidney cancer.

The rearrangement joins TRBV5-1 to TRBJ2-2; D is uncertain. V gave up 5 bases and J gave up 6 bases, with 17 bases separating them. The V gene's germline CDR1 is SGHRS and CDR2 YFSETQ. CDR3 length: 15 residues. The CDR3 is CASRRSPLGPGELFF. For the CDR3, the DNA is TGCGCCAGCAGGCGGAGCCCCCTCGGCCCCGGGGAGCTGTTTTTT.

The rearrangement uses TRBV25-1 and TRBJ1-3; TRBD1 matches at 8 bases. Germline V CDR1 and CDR2: MGHDK, SYGVNS. The CDR3 length is 13 residues. V gave up 7 bases and J gave up 2 bases; unmatched junction bases: 1. CDR3 bases: TGTGCCAGCATGACAGGGGCTGGAAACACCATATATTTT. Protein sequence: CASMTGAGNTIYF. The whole variable domain, filled in from reference TRBV25-1 and TRBJ1-3, reads EADIYQTPRYLVIGTGKKITLECSQTMGHDKMYWYQQDPGMELHLIHYSYGVNSTEKGDLSSESTVSRIRTEHFPLTLESARPSHTSQYLCASMTGAGNTIYFGEGSWLTVV.

This sequence joins TRBV7-9 and TRBJ1-1; maybe TRBD1 (6 bases). Between the trimmed V and J ends, which lost 4 bases and 6 bases, there was a span of 12 bases. This CDR3 region has 13 residues. Looked up from germline, CDR1 is SEHNR and CDR2 is FQNEAQ (reference sequence). CDR3 nucleotide sequence: TGTGCCAGCAGCTATTACGGGGGCGCTGAAGCTTTCTTT. Residues: CASSYYGGAEAFF. Supplemented by reference TRBV7-9 and TRBJ1-1, the full variable domain reads DTGVSQNPRHKITKRGQNVTFRCDPISEHNRLYWYRQTLGQGPEFLTYFQNEAQLEKSRLLSDRFSAERPKGSFSTLEIQRTEQGDSAMYLCASSYYGGAEAFFGQGTRLTVV.

CDR3 DNA: TGTGCCAGCACCCTTGGGGCGGTCTATGAAGCTTTCTTT. It encodes CASTLGAVYEAFF. The chain recombines TRBV28 with TRBJ1-1, with D possibly TRBD1 on 5 matching bases. With 7 bases removed from V and 7 bases from J, the gap between germline ends came to 16 bases. This CDR3 is built from 13 residues. The germline V gene has CDR1 MDHEN and CDR2 SYDVKM. Combining the CDR3 with reference TRBV28 and TRBJ1-1 gives the whole variable domain DVKVTQSSRYLVKRTGEKVFLECVQDMDHENMFWYRQDPGLGLRLIYFSYDVKMKEKGDIPEGYSVSREKKERFSLILESASTNQTSMYLCASTLGAVYEAFFGQGTRLTVV.

V and J are TRBV18 and TRBJ2-7; weak D call: TRBD1 (5 bases). The CDR3 extends over 14 amino acids. CDR1 and CDR2 (germline): KGHSH, LQKENI. V was cut by 3 bases and J by 2 bases, with 11 bases left in between. The CDR3 here is CASSPGATTYEQYF. In DNA form, the CDR3 reads TGTGCCAGCTCACCTGGGGCTACTACCTACGAGCAGTACTTC.

The chain carries TRBV29-1 and TRBJ2-3, with TRBD1 matching over 9 bases. Germline V lookup: CDR1 SQVTM, CDR2 ANQGSEA. Trimming at V came to 7 bases and at J to 1 base, leaving 3 bases not matched to a gene. The CDR3 consists of 13 residues. CDR3 amino acids: CSDRDRGTDTQYF. CDR3 DNA sequence: TGCAGCGACCGGGACAGGGGCACAGATACGCAGTATTTT.

The chain joins TRBV6-1 to TRBJ1-2; 8 bases map to TRBD1. The CDR3 loop spans 14 amino acids. V was clipped by 5 bases and J by 5 bases; unmatched bases: 7. Germline assignment: CDR1 MNHNS and CDR2 SASEGT. This CDR3 is CASSSQDREYGYTF. The CDR3 DNA reads as TGTGCCAGCAGTTCCCAGGACAGGGAATATGGCTACACCTTC.